What follows is one T cell receptor beta chain and its context. What it binds is not known. The source of the sample is a study of T cell repertoires in cytomegalovirus infection. This CDR3 spans 17 amino acids. V dropped 5 bases and J dropped 3; count of bases not matched to a gene: 13. Germline CDR1 SNHLY, CDR2 FYNNEI. TCRdb independently ran MiXCR on the reads; one entry per CDR3 protein. The sample has about a million distinct CDR3 sequences; around 29% are singletons. The input for sequencing was cultured CD8+ T cells from PBMCs, taken from culture after CMV antigen stimulation. This TCR came from a human donor in good health (CMV status not recorded). Some clones in this sample may be carry-over from other donors' samples. The gene calls are TRBV2 and TRBJ2-4, with 7 nucleotides matching TRBD2. CDR3 residues: CASSNPSGAVGKNIQYF. The CDR3 nucleotides are TGTGCCAGCAGTAATCCAAGCGGGGCCGTCGGCAAAAACATTCAGTACTTC.